This entry concerns a single TCR beta chain. Its antigen is as yet unknown. This record comes from a study of blood T cell dynamics during melanoma immunotherapy. TCRdb's copy holds only in-frame clones and misses some; the assay was immunoSEQ multiplex PCR. The sample has about 11,000 clones; 87% are singletons. Time point described: week 3, after first cycle of checkpoint inhibitor. Apart from a couple of fast progressors, RECIST 1.1 response was judged 12 weeks post-infusion. Patients had no prior systemic cancer treatment, immunosuppressants or other active cancers. V was cut by 0 bases and J by 8 bases, with 20 bases left in between. Germline CDR1 SGDLS, CDR2 YYNGEE. This CDR3 is built from 17 residues. Regarding the study as a whole: At W3, later disease-control patients showed bifurcated PBMC repertoire changes, unlike progressors.

V and J are TRBV9 and TRBJ2-2, with D tentatively TRBD2 (7 bases). This specimen was blood, taken from a patient treated with checkpoint blockade. The receptor was isolated from a human donor with melanoma. This chain's CDR3 is CASSVEYPGGPAGELFF. The CDR3 DNA reads as TGTGCCAGCAGCGTAGAGTATCCGGGGGGCCCTGCTGGGGAGCTGTTTTTT.